Presented here are 20 T cell receptor beta chains from one specimen sequenced in a study of vaccination and CD4 T cells after COVID-19. Once obtained from cultured CD4+ T cells, the DNA was sequenced using the Oncomine TCR Beta short-read assay. Someone extracted genomic DNA from cultured CD4+ T cells. TCRdb independently ran MiXCR on the PCR reads; one entry per CDR3 protein. The table lists about 12,000 distinct CDR3 sequences, roughly 35% of them singletons. Antigens for these TCRs are unknown. This sample's treatment: roughly 11-day PBMC culture with coronavirus spike peptide pools or control peptides (ViraFEST assay). CD4+ T cells of the unexposed donor were collected before the COVID-19 pandemic (2011-2018). The sequencing sample was made of CD4+ T cells from blood, cultured in vitro. These receptor sequences come from a human donor in good health.

This clonotype appeared a few times. The V gene is TRBV24-1, the J gene TRBJ1-5, with 7 bases that match TRBD1. The CDR3 loop spans 15 amino acids. Per germline, CDR1 KGHDR and CDR2 SFDVKD. Losses at the gene ends were 4 bases for V and 7 bases for J; bases not matched to a gene: 9. The CDR3 sequence: CATSDSGQVAQPQHF. CDR3 coding DNA: TGTGCCACCAGTGACTCAGGACAGGTGGCACAGCCCCAGCATTTT.

There are a few counts of this clonotype. This chain connects TRBV6-1 to TRBJ1-5; D perhaps matches TRBD1 (5 bases). Trimming shortened V by 6 bases and J by 5 bases, and 14 bases separated the two germline ends. The CDR3 sequence is 14 residues long. Germline V gene sequence: CDR1 MNHNS, CDR2 SASEGT. CDR3 in DNA: TGTGCCAGCAGAAAGGAGGGGATAGATCAGCCCCAGCATTTT. Encoded protein: CASRKEGIDQPQHF.

This clonotype is labeled as medium-sized. The V gene is TRBV19, the J gene TRBJ1-5; TRBD1 matches 8 bases. V lost 6 bases, J lost 4 bases, and 5 bases stayed unmatched. The CDR3 covers 14 residues. Germline assignment: CDR1 LNHDA and CDR2 SQIVND (reference sequence). The CDR3 reads CASSPQGGNQPQHF. The CDR3 DNA follows: TGTGCCAGTAGCCCACAGGGGGGGAATCAGCCCCAGCATTTT.

This chain uses TRBV6-5 with TRBJ2-3, with no clear D. This CDR3 region has 14 residues. Germline V CDR1 and CDR2: MNHEY, SVGAGI. V lost 0 bases to trimming and J lost 6 bases, with 10 bases between them. The CDR3 sequence is CASSYSFNTDTQYF. The CDR3 DNA sequence: TGTGCCAGCAGTTACTCGTTTAACACGGATACGCAGTATTTT.

The V gene is TRBV6-1, the J gene TRBJ1-1, with D maybe TRBD1 (5 bases). This CDR3 contains 12 residues. V lost 8 bases to trimming and J lost 10 bases, with 17 bases between them. Germline lookup yields CDR1 MNHNS and CDR2 SASEGT. DNA of the CDR3: TGTGCCAGCTCCCGGGACCCCTGGGGAGCTTTCTTT. Translated: CASSRDPWGAFF.

J is TRBJ2-5 and V is TRBV12-3 or TRBV12-4, with D possibly TRBD1 on 5 matching bases. The V end lost 6 bases, the J end lost 3 bases, and 14 bases lay between the germline ends. The CDR3 covers 14 residues. The DNA for the CDR3 is TGTGCCAGCAGCGAGATGAGCAGGGAAGAGACCCAGTACTTC. It yields the protein CASSEMSREETQYF.

This clonotype came up a few times. The chain uses TRBV27 and TRBJ2-7; 7 bases line up with TRBD1. The CDR3 has 16 residues. V gave up 5 bases and J gave up 2 bases; unmatched junction bases: 12. Germline assignment: CDR1 MNHEY and CDR2 SMNVEV (reference sequence). The CDR3 spells CASSRDSGTVTYEQYF. Written as DNA, the CDR3 is TGTGCCAGCAGTAGGGATTCCGGGACAGTTACCTACGAGCAGTACTTC.

This sequence joins TRBV18 and TRBJ2-3; D ambiguous. V lost 2 bases to trimming and J lost 0 bases, with 6 bases between them. The CDR3 has 14 amino acids. Per the germline V gene, CDR1 is KGHSH and CDR2 is LQKENI. CDR3 amino acids: CASSPVGSTDTQYF. The DNA for the CDR3 is TGTGCCAGCTCACCAGTAGGAAGCACAGATACGCAGTATTTT.

V gene TRBV11-1 combines with J gene TRBJ2-3, with D maybe TRBD2 (6 bases). Between the trimmed V and J ends, which lost 1 base and 2 bases, there was a span of 19 bases. The germline V gene encodes CDR1 SGHAT and CDR2 FQDESV (reference sequence). The CDR3 is 18 amino acids. The CDR3 nucleotides are TGTGCCAGCAGCTTAGGTAGGGACTCCTCTCCCTCCACAGATACGCAGTATTTT. As protein: CASSLGRDSSPSTDTQYF.

The CDR3 bases are TGCAGTGCTTTGGACAGGGTCTATGGCTACACCTTC. As protein: CSALDRVYGYTF. V and J are TRBV20-1 and TRBJ1-2, with 8 bases matching TRBD1. Germline CDR1 and CDR2: DFQATT and SNEGSKA (reference sequence). CDR3 length: 12 residues. Unmatched junction bases numbered 3, after V lost 5 bases and J lost 4 bases.

This clonotype showed up just a few times. The V and J genes are TRBV7-2 and TRBJ1-5, with TRBD1 matching 7 bases. The CDR3 spans 14 residues. CDR1 is SGHTA, CDR2 FQGNSA, per germline. V was clipped by 8 bases and J by 2 bases; unmatched bases: 6. The DNA of the CDR3 is TGTGCCAGCGGCCCTACAGGGGGCAATCAGCCCCAGCATTTT. This translates into CASGPTGGNQPQHF.

V gene TRBV20-1 combines with J gene TRBJ1-3; perhaps TRBD1 as D (5 bases). V lost 8 bases and J 4 bases, leaving 9 bases between the germline ends. The CDR3 is 11 residues long. Germline V gene sequence: CDR1 DFQATT, CDR2 SNEGSKA (reference sequence). CDR3 in DNA: TGCAGTCCTCACAGGGGAAACACCATATATTTT. Translated, it gives CSPHRGNTIYF.

The V gene is TRBV5-8, the J gene TRBJ1-1, with D perhaps TRBD1 (6 bases). Germline V CDR1 and CDR2: SGHTS, YDEGEE. The CDR3 has 12 residues. Trimming removed 4 bases from V and 5 bases from J, with 9 bases in between. This chain's CDR3 is CASSRTVTEAFF. CDR3 DNA sequence: TGTGCCAGCAGCCGGACAGTTACTGAAGCTTTCTTT. The full variable domain, completed using reference TRBV5-8 and TRBJ1-1, is EAGVTQSPTHLIKTRGQQATLRCSPISGHTSVYWYQQALGLGLQFLLWYDEGEERNRGNFPPRFSGRQFPNYSSELNVNALELEDSALYLCASSRTVTEAFFGQGTRLTVV.

The gene calls are TRBV6-1 and TRBJ2-7; 8 nucleotides align to TRBD1. Germline CDR1 reads MNHNS; CDR2 reads SASEGT. This CDR3 comprises 15 residues. J gave up 7 bases and V 6 bases, and 14 bases lay outside the gene matches. The CDR3 DNA follows: TGTGCCAGCAGGAGGGGGCAGGGGGCCTCTGAGGAGCAGTACTTC. This codes for CASRRGQGASEEQYF.

The chain uses TRBV24-1 and TRBJ2-3; 10 nucleotides agree with TRBD2. CDR1 KGHDR and CDR2 SFDVKD come from the germline V gene. Trimming cost V 1 base and J 1 base; bases outside gene matches: 4. CDR3 length: 17 residues. CDR3 sequence reads: CATSDFWLAGGTDTQYF. The CDR3 nucleotides are TGTGCCACCAGTGATTTCTGGCTAGCGGGGGGCACAGATACGCAGTATTTT.

The chain combines TRBV6-1 with TRBJ2-1; D call uncertain. Germline V CDR1 and CDR2: MNHNS, SASEGT. The CDR3 covers 11 residues. V was pared by 5 bases and J by 5 bases, with 4 bases between. The CDR3 protein is CASSRHNEQFF. For the CDR3, the DNA is TGTGCCAGCAGTCGGCACAATGAGCAGTTCTTC.

This sequence joins TRBV20-1 and TRBJ1-5; D gene uncertain. The CDR3 is 12 residues long. The V end lost 6 bases, the J end lost 5 bases, and 11 bases lay between the germline ends. CDR1 is DFQATT, CDR2 SNEGSKA, per germline (reference sequence). Here the CDR3 reads CSATGLYQPQHF. The CDR3 coding sequence is TGCAGTGCCACGGGTTTGTATCAGCCCCAGCATTTT.

This clonotype has just a few counts. CDR3 protein: CAISEWAADYSNQPQHF. The CDR3 DNA reads as TGTGCCATCAGTGAATGGGCAGCCGACTATAGCAATCAGCCCCAGCATTTT. The gene calls are TRBV10-3 and TRBJ1-5, with D unclear. The germline V gene encodes CDR1 ENHRY and CDR2 SYGVKD. The CDR3 has 17 residues. V dropped 3 bases and J dropped 0 bases, with 15 bases sitting between them.

V gene TRBV24-1 combines with J gene TRBJ1-2, with D unresolved. The CDR3 spans 12 residues. The V end was cut by 0 bases, the J end by 7 bases, with 5 bases between. Germline lookup yields CDR1 KGHDR and CDR2 SFDVKD. The CDR3 DNA sequence: TGTGCCACCAGTGATTTGCTCGCTGGCTACACCTTC. Protein sequence: CATSDLLAGYTF.

The CDR3 DNA is TGCAGTGCTAGAAACCCATGGGGGTTGGAGGCCCAGTACTTC. Protein sequence: CSARNPWGLEAQYF. The chain recombines TRBV20-1 with TRBJ2-5; D is possibly TRBD1 or TRBD2 (5 bases each). V was trimmed by 2 bases and J by 9 bases, leaving 19 bases between them. The V gene's germline CDR1 is DFQATT and CDR2 SNEGSKA (reference sequence). The CDR3 is made up of 14 amino acids.